One and the same sample provided the 24 T cell receptor beta chains below, sequenced in a study of T cells after yellow fever vaccination. MiXCR was run by TCRdb on the 5' RACE reads, yielding one entry per CDR3 protein. The repertoire holds 300,000 or so distinct CDR3 sequences, around 7.3% seen once, with 15% to 20% in the top ten. The specimen was PBMCs, collected more than 40 days after the first yellow fever vaccination. The source of these receptors is a man younger than 30 who received the YFV17D yellow fever vaccine.

In regard to this clonotype: The CDR3 carries no conserved terminal phenylalanine or tryptophan, so it likely arises from a read error. The gene calls are TRBV6-5 and TRBJ1-2; D may be TRBD1 (5 bases). CDR3 length: 12 residues. Germline-derived CDR1 and CDR2 are MNHEY and SVGAGI. Trimming took 5 bases from V and 8 from J, leaving 12 bases between them. The CDR3 DNA reads TGTGCCAGCAGTGCGGGGGAGTCCGGCTACACCTAC. It is translated as CASSAGESGYTY.

The CDR3 coding sequence is TGCAGTGCTAGAGATTGGGGTCGGGGGGGTCCCGGAGGGTCAGATACGCAGTATTTT. It specifies CSARDWGRGGPGGSDTQYF. This rearrangement joins TRBV20-1 to TRBJ2-3, with 8 bases that match TRBD2. With V trimmed by 0 bases and J by 4 bases, 18 bases remained unmatched. The CDR3 totals 19 residues. From germline, CDR1 is DFQATT and CDR2 SNEGSKA (reference sequence).

This clonotype turned up a few times. The rearrangement joins TRBV6-1 to TRBJ2-7; TRBD1 aligns across 7 bases. CDR3 length: 12 amino acids. Per the germline V gene, CDR1 is MNHNS and CDR2 is SASEGT. The CDR3 nucleotides read TGTCCCCCCAGAAGGGGGCTCTACGAGCAGTACTTC. Its protein product is CPPRRGLYEQYF.

This rearrangement joins TRBV2 to TRBJ1-5, with unresolved D. The CDR3 totals 12 residues. Germline-derived CDR1 and CDR2 are SNHLY and FYNNEI. Trimming removed 6 bases at V and 7 bases at J, with 10 bases between. Written as DNA, the CDR3 is TGTGCCAGCAGCTACAGCCTCCAGCCCCAGCATTTT. Its translation: CASSYSLQPQHF.

This clonotype was detected many times. The chain carries TRBV3-1 and TRBJ1-2; D is perhaps TRBD1 (6 bases). The CDR3 has 13 amino acids. Germline V gene sequence: CDR1 LGHDT, CDR2 YNNKEL (reference sequence). Trimming shortened V by 5 bases and J by 7 bases, and 14 bases separated the two germline ends. The DNA for the CDR3 is TGTGCCAGCAGCAGTCTTGGCAGGGGTGGCTACACCTTC. This encodes CASSSLGRGGYTF.

This clonotype was observed a few times. The J gene is TRBJ2-7, the V gene TRBV7-9; tentative D call: TRBD1 (5 bases). The CDR3 length is 14 residues. The germline CDR1 and CDR2 sequences are SEHNR and FQNEAQ (reference sequence). The V end was cut by 3 bases, the J end by 3 bases, with 12 bases between. CDR3 protein: CASSLQGSIYEQYF. The CDR3 DNA reads as TGTGCCAGCAGCTTGCAGGGCAGCATCTACGAGCAGTACTTC. The complete variable domain, with remaining parts taken from reference TRBV7-9 and TRBJ2-7, reads DTGVSQNPRHKITKRGQNVTFRCDPISEHNRLYWYRQTLGQGPEFLTYFQNEAQLEKSRLLSDRFSAERPKGSFSTLEIQRTEQGDSAMYLCASSLQGSIYEQYFGPGTRLTVT.

This sequence joins TRBV27 and TRBJ2-7; a weak D match, TRBD2 (6 bases). Trimming took 6 bases from V and 6 from J, leaving 15 bases between them. The CDR3 loop spans 13 amino acids. Germline CDR1 reads MNHEY; CDR2 reads SMNVEV (reference sequence). For the CDR3, the DNA is TGTGCCAGCAGCCCGGAGGGTGGCGGCGAGCAGTACGTC. Residues: CASSPEGGGEQYV.

This clonotype has only a few counts. The chain has TRBV19 and TRBJ1-1; D unresolved. The CDR3 runs 13 residues. Deletions cut 5 bases from V and 6 bases from J, with 13 bases between. Germline CDR1 is LNHDA and CDR2 is SQIVND (reference sequence). CDR3 nucleotides: TGTGCCAGTAGTCCCTCGGGTAGGGCTGAAGCTTTCTTT. This codes for CASSPSGRAEAFF.

This clonotype occurred a few times. The CDR3 region is CASSLGSAEAFF. The CDR3 bases are TGTGCCAGCAGCTTAGGATCTGCTGAAGCTTTCTTT. The V and J genes are TRBV7-9 and TRBJ1-1; D remains ambiguous. V gave up 1 base and J gave up 6 bases, with 6 bases separating them. This CDR3 is built from 12 residues. Per germline, CDR1 SEHNR and CDR2 FQNEAQ (reference sequence).

This clonotype has ten or more counts. The gene calls are TRBV19 and TRBJ1-5; D ambiguous. The V gene lost 7 bases and the J gene lost 6 bases, with 13 bases spanning the gap. The germline gives CDR1 LNHDA, CDR2 SQIVND (reference sequence). The CDR3 sequence is 13 residues long. The CDR3: CASTRGVGQPQHF. The CDR3 nucleotides are TGTGCCAGTACGCGGGGAGTGGGTCAGCCCCAGCATTTT. Drawing the rest from reference TRBV19 and TRBJ1-5, the complete variable domain is DGGITQSPKYLFRKEGQNVTLSCEQNLNHDAMYWYRQDPGQGLRLIYYSQIVNDFQKGDIAEGYSVSREKKESFPLTVTSAQKNPTAFYLCASTRGVGQPQHFGDGTRLSIL.

The chain combines TRBV7-2 with TRBJ2-1, with D possibly TRBD2 on 5 matching bases. V was clipped by 2 bases and J by 3 bases, with 11 bases between them. The CDR3 sequence is 15 residues long. Germline lookup yields CDR1 SGHTA and CDR2 FQGNSA. CDR3 in amino acids: CASSLLRGNYNEQFF. CDR3 coding DNA: TGTGCCAGCAGCTTACTTCGGGGAAACTACAATGAGCAGTTCTTC.

V gene TRBV4-1 combines with J gene TRBJ2-7, with D possibly matching TRBD1 (5 bases). Trimming left V 0 bases short and J 2 bases short, with 11 bases between. Per germline, CDR1 MGHRA and CDR2 YSYEKL. CDR3 length: 15 residues. The CDR3 loop is CASSQEGVGTYEQYF. Here the CDR3 DNA reads TGCGCCAGCAGCCAAGAAGGGGTTGGCACCTACGAGCAGTACTTC.

The rearrangement joins TRBV6-5 to TRBJ2-7, with 10 positions matching TRBD2. Germline loops: CDR1 MNHEY, CDR2 SVGAGI. The CDR3 spans 16 residues. J was trimmed by 3 bases and V by 4 bases; bases with no gene match: 9. This CDR3 is CASSSKIAGGDYEQYF. CDR3 nucleotide sequence: TGTGCCAGCAGTTCGAAAATAGCGGGGGGCGACTACGAGCAGTACTTC.

The V gene is TRBV20-1, the J gene TRBJ1-5, with D uncertain. Trimming took 3 bases from V and 7 from J, leaving 10 bases between them. CDR3 length equals 12 residues. Germline V gives CDR1 DFQATT, CDR2 SNEGSKA (reference sequence). CDR3 in DNA: TGCAGTGCTAGCCCAAACCAGCAGCCCCAGCATTTT. Translated: CSASPNQQPQHF.

This clonotype showed up just a few times. V usage is TRBV5-1 and J usage is TRBJ1-2; no firm D call. The ends were cut back, 0 bases at V and 0 bases at J, with 15 bases in the middle. In germline, CDR1 is SGHRS, CDR2 YFSETQ. The CDR3 is made up of 17 amino acids. Here the CDR3 DNA reads TGCGCCAGCAGCTTGGACTGGGTTGGCAAAACTAACTATGGCTACACCTTC. As protein: CASSLDWVGKTNYGYTF.

This clonotype was recorded at least ten times. The chain joins TRBV6-2 or TRBV6-3 to TRBJ2-7; D gene uncertain. The CDR3 sequence is 14 residues long. The V gene's germline CDR1 is MNHEY and CDR2 SVGEGT. V was trimmed by 6 bases and J by 5 bases, leaving 17 bases between them. In DNA form, the CDR3 reads TGTGCCAGCAGCCCCAGAGGCCGTGGGGACGAGCAGTACTTC. It yields the protein CASSPRGRGDEQYF.

The V gene is TRBV4-3, the J gene TRBJ2-1; no reliable D call. V lost 1 base, J lost 5 bases, and 9 bases lay in between. Germline CDR1 LGHNA, CDR2 YSLEER. This CDR3 has 14 residues. The CDR3 protein is CASSQVHSNNEQFF. The DNA of the CDR3 is TGCGCCAGCAGCCAAGTTCATAGCAACAATGAGCAGTTCTTC.

The chain links TRBV6-5 to TRBJ1-1; D remains unclear. Germline V gene data show CDR1 as MNHEY and CDR2 as SVGAGI. The CDR3 runs to 14 residues. V lost 0 bases and J lost 1, with 6 bases in between. This CDR3 is CASSYSAENTEAFF. DNA of the CDR3: TGTGCCAGCAGTTACTCGGCCGAGAACACTGAAGCTTTCTTT.

This clonotype showed up just a few times. This sequence joins TRBV5-1 and TRBJ2-7, with 9 bases fitting TRBD1. V lost 0 bases to trimming and J lost 5 bases; unmatched junction nucleotides: 6. The CDR3 has 15 residues. The germline CDR1 and CDR2 sequences are SGHRS and YFSETQ. The chain's CDR3 is CASSLGQGGQHEQYF. Here the CDR3 DNA reads TGCGCCAGCAGCTTGGGACAGGGGGGGCAACACGAGCAGTACTTC.

In its sample, this clonotype was seen many times. This chain connects TRBV4-3 to TRBJ1-2; 7 bases line up with TRBD1. The germline CDR1 and CDR2 sequences are LGHNA and YSLEER. CDR3 length: 15 amino acids. With 4 bases clipped from V and 8 bases from J, the junction kept 13 bases outside the gene matches. The CDR3 sequence is CASSPGQPLVGGYTF. In DNA form, the CDR3 reads TGCGCCAGCAGCCCGGGACAGCCCCTAGTAGGGGGCTACACCTTC.

In this sample, this clonotype turned up a few times. This chain uses TRBV10-3 with TRBJ1-6; D possibly corresponds to TRBD1 (5 bases). V was shortened by 10 bases and J by 5 bases, with 15 bases between the two germline ends. The CDR3 has 14 amino acids. Germline CDR1 and CDR2: ENHRY and SYGVKD. The CDR3 DNA reads TGTGCCACTCACCGACAGCTAAATAATTCACCCCTCCACTTT. Translated, it gives CATHRQLNNSPLHF.

This clonotype turned up a few times. The chain is built from TRBV5-1 and TRBJ2-7; D possibly corresponds to TRBD1 (6 bases). Germline loops: CDR1 SGHRS, CDR2 YFSETQ. The V end lost 0 bases, the J end lost 6 bases, and 13 bases lay between the germline ends. CDR3 length: 14 amino acids. The CDR3 is CASSLGMWTVEQYF. The CDR3 DNA reads as TGCGCCAGCAGCTTGGGTATGTGGACAGTCGAGCAGTACTTC.

The rearrangement links TRBV12-3 or TRBV12-4 to TRBJ2-3; 12 positions agree with TRBD1. The ends lost 5 bases at V and 4 bases at J; junction bases unmatched: 4. The CDR3 totals 15 residues. CDR3 sequence: CASSRGTGGADTQYF. The CDR3 nucleotides read TGTGCCAGCAGTCGAGGGACAGGGGGCGCAGATACGCAGTATTTT.

This clonotype was counted between two and nine times. This rearrangement joins TRBV5-1 to TRBJ2-7; 9 bases agree with TRBD1. This CDR3 contains 15 residues. Germline V gene sequence: CDR1 SGHRS, CDR2 YFSETQ. V shed 5 bases and J 1 base; nucleotides not matched to a gene: 7. The CDR3 sequence is CASRLGTGMSYEQYF. The CDR3, as DNA: TGCGCCAGCAGGCTGGGGACAGGGATGTCCTACGAGCAGTACTTC.